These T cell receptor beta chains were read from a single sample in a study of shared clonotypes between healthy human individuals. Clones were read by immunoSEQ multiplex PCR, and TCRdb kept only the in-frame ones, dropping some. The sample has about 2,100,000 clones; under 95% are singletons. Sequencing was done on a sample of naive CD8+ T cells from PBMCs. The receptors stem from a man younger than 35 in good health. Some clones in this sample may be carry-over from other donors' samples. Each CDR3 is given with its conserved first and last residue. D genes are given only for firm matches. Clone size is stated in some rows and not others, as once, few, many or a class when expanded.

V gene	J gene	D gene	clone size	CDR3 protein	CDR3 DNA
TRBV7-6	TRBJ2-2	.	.	CASSSNGGGELFF	TGTGCCAGCAGCTCCAACGGTGGGGGGGAGCTGTTTTTT
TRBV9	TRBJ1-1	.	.	CASSVEAVNTEAFF	TGTGCCAGCAGCGTAGAGGCAGTGAACACTGAAGCTTTCTTT
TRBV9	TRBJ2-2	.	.	CASSVGSGMRTGELFF	TGTGCCAGCAGCGTAGGCTCAGGTATGCGGACCGGGGAGCTGTTTTTT
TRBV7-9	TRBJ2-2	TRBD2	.	CASLFPSGTGELFF	TGTGCCAGCCTGTTCCCTAGCGGGACCGGGGAGCTGTTTTTT
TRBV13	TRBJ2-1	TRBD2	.	CASSSGLAGGVEQFF	TGTGCCAGCAGCTCGGGACTAGCGGGAGGAGTTGAGCAGTTCTTC
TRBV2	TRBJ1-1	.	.	CASRQGFRGTEAFF	TGTGCCAGCAGGCAGGGGTTCCGAGGGACTGAAGCTTTCTTT
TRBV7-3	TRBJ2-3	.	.	CASSLIRAVDGTDTQYF	TGTGCCAGCAGCTTAATAAGGGCGGTAGATGGGACAGATACGCAGTATTTT
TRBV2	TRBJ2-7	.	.	CASSAHLRGEGNYEQYF	TGTGCCAGCAGTGCTCACCTCAGGGGGGAGGGGAACTACGAGCAGTACTTC
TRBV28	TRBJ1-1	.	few	CASSPGSSGKAFF	TGTGCCAGCAGTCCGGGCTCGTCGGGAAAAGCTTTCTTT
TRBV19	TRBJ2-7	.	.	CASSELGHEQYF	TGTGCCAGTAGTGAACTAGGGCACGAGCAGTACTTC
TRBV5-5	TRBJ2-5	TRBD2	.	CASSLEISLAGLETQYF	TGTGCCAGCAGCTTGGAGATTAGTCTAGCGGGACTTGAGACCCAGTACTTC
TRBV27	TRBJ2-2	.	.	CASKGSLASTGELFF	TGTGCCAGCAAGGGTTCACTAGCCAGCACCGGGGAGCTGTTTTTT
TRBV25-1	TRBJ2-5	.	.	CASSARTNQETQYF	TGTGCCAGCAGTGCCAGGACGAACCAAGAGACCCAGTACTTC
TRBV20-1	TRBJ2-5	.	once	CSARLETQYF	TGCAGTGCTAGGTTGGAGACCCAGTACTTC
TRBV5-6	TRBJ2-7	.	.	CASSLEGIYEQYF	TGTGCCAGCAGCTTGGAAGGGATCTACGAGCAGTACTTC
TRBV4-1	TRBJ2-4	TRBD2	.	CASSQESSSGSGGDIQYF	TGCGCCAGCAGCCAAGAATCTAGTAGCGGGAGTGGAGGGGACATTCAGTACTTC
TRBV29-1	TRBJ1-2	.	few	CSVDTQQGGNYGYTF	TGCAGCGTCGACACGCAACAGGGTGGCAACTATGGCTACACCTTC
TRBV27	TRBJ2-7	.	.	CASSLSGMFEQYF	TGTGCCAGCAGTTTATCGGGGATGTTCGAGCAGTACTTC
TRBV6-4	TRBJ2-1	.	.	CASSVTLGNEQFF	TGTGCCAGCAGTGTCACTCTCGGCAATGAGCAGTTCTTC
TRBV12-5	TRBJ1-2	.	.	CASGVSNYGYTF	TGTGCTAGTGGCGTGTCTAACTATGGCTACACCTTC
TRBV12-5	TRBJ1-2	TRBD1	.	CASGLVLGTANYGYTF	TGTGCTAGTGGTTTGGTACTTGGGACAGCTAACTATGGCTACACCTTC
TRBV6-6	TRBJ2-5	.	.	CASRPPTGETQYF	TGTGCCAGCCGACCTCCGACGGGAGAGACCCAGTACTTC
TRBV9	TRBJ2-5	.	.	CASSEGLLGETQYF	TGTGCCAGCAGCGAAGGGCTATTGGGAGAGACCCAGTACTTC
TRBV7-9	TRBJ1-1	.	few	CASIPRAGVVGEAFF	TGTGCCAGCATTCCCAGGGCAGGGGTTGTAGGTGAAGCTTTCTTT
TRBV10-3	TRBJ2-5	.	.	CAISESRSQETQYF	TGTGCCATCAGTGAGTCCCGGTCCCAAGAGACCCAGTACTTC
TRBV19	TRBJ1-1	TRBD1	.	CASRGRDRGPNTEAFF	TGTGCCAGTAGGGGAAGGGACAGGGGGCCGAACACTGAAGCTTTCTTT
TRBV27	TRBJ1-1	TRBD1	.	CASTITGGLNTEAFF	TGTGCCAGCACAATCACAGGGGGCTTGAACACTGAAGCTTTCTTT
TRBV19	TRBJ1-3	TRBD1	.	CASTWDSSGNTIYF	TGTGCCAGTACCTGGGACAGCTCTGGAAACACCATATATTTT
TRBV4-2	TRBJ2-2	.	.	CASSQDFVGGNTGELFF	TGTGCCAGCAGCCAAGATTTCGTAGGCGGTAACACCGGGGAGCTGTTTTTT
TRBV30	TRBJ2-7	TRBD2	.	CAWSGPFSGTSGMRSYEQYF	TGTGCCTGGAGCGGGCCTTTTTCCGGGACTAGCGGCATGAGGAGCTACGAGCAGTACTTC
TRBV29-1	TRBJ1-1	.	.	CSVINPGGGGSTEAFF	TGCAGCGTTATAAATCCCGGGGGCGGGGGCAGCACTGAAGCTTTCTTT
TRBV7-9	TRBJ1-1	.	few	CASSLGTTEAFF	TGTGCCAGCAGCTTAGGGACGACTGAAGCTTTCTTT
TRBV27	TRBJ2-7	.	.	CASSPGPPYEQYF	TGTGCCAGCAGTCCGGGCCCCCCCTACGAGCAGTACTTC
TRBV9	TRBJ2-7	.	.	CASSGGRRDSINYEQYF	TGTGCCAGCAGCGGAGGTCGCCGGGACTCCATTAACTACGAGCAGTACTTC
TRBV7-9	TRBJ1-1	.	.	CASTPLGNEAFF	TGTGCCAGCACCCCGCTAGGGAATGAAGCTTTCTTT
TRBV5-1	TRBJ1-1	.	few	CASSSELVMNTEAFF	TGCGCCAGCAGCTCCGAGCTAGTCATGAACACTGAAGCTTTCTTT